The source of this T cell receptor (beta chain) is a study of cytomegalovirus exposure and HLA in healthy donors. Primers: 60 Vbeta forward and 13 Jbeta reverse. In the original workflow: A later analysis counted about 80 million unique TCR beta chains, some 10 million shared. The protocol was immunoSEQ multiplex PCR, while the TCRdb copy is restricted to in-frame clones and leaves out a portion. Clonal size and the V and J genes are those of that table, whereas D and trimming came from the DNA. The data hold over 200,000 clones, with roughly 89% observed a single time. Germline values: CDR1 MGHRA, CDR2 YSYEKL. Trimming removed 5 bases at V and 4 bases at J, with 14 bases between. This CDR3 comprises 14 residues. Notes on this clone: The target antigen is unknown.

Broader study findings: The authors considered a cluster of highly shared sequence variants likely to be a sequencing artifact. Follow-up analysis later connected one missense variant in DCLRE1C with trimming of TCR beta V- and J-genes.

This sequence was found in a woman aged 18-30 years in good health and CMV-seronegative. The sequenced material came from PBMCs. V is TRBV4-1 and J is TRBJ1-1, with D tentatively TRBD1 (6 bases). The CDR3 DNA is TGCGCCAGCAGCGTCTACAGGGTTGGCACTGAAGCTTTCTTT. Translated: CASSVYRVGTEAFF.